Detailed here is one T cell receptor beta chain. At one end the junction does not follow the germline gene, possibly because of a read error. The data stem from a study of cytomegalovirus exposure and HLA in healthy donors. TCRdb's copy holds only in-frame clones and misses some; the assay was immunoSEQ multiplex PCR. The data hold 220,000 or so clones, with approximately 88% observed a single time. The germline V gene has CDR1 MNHNS and CDR2 SASEGT. The CDR3 consists of 11 residues. V gene TRBV6-1 combines with J gene TRBJ1-3; D not resolved. This TCR derives from a woman under 40 in good health and CMV-seropositive. The sequencing input was PBMCs. CDR3 sequence (DNA): TGTGCCAGCAGTGAGCCGGGTCTCCTTCGTTTT. This gives the protein CASSEPGLLRF.